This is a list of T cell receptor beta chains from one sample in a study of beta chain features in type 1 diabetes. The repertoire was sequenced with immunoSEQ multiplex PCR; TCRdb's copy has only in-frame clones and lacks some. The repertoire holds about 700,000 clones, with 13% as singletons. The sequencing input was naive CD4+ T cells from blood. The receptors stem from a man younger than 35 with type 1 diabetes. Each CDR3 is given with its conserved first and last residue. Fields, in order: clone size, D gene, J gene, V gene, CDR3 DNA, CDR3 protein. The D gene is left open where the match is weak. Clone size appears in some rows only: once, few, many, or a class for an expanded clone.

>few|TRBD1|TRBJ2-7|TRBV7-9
TGTGCCAGCAGCTCAGGACAGGGTAGGCTACGGCAGTACTTC
CASSSGQGRLRQYF
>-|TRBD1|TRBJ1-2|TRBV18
TGTGCCAGCTCCCGTAACCAGGGGGCCGCCCTCACTAACTATGGCTACACCTTC
CASSRNQGAALTNYGYTF
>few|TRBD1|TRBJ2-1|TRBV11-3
TGTGCCAGCAGCTTTCCGGGACAGGGTGTTCACGAGCAGTTCTTC
CASSFPGQGVHEQFF
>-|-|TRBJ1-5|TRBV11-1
TGTGCCAGCAGCCCGGGAGGGGGAGGTCAGCAGCCCCAGCATTTT
CASSPGGGGQQPQHF
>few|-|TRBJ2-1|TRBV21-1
TGTGCCAGCAGCAAAGGGGACAGGGCTTTAGACAATGAGCAGTTCTTC
CASSKGDRALDNEQFF
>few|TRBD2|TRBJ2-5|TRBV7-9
TGTGCCAGCAGCTTAGCAGCGGGGACTCAAGAGACCCAGTACTTC
CASSLAAGTQETQYF
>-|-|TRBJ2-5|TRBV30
TGTGCCTGGGTACTATTCCAAGAGACCCAGTACTTC
CAWVLFQETQYF
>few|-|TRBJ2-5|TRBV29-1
TGCAGCGTCAGGACCATACAAGAGACCCAGTACTTC
CSVRTIQETQYF
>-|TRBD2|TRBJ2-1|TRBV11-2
TGTGCCAGCAGCTTAGGAACTAGCGGGGTGGATGAGCAGTTCTTC
CASSLGTSGVDEQFF
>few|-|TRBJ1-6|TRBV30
TGTGCCTGGAGTAGACAGGAGGATAATTCACCCCTCCACTTT
CAWSRQEDNSPLHF
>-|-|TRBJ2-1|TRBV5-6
TGTGCCAGCAGCTTGGGCCCTGTAGAGCAGTTCTTC
CASSLGPVEQFF
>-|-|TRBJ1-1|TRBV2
TGTGCCAGCACCGAGGAGAACACTGAAGCTTTCTTT
CASTEENTEAFF
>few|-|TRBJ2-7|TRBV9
TGTGCCAGCAGCCCGCGCTCTTCGACCCTGAGCTCCTACGAGCAGTACTTC
CASSPRSSTLSSYEQYF
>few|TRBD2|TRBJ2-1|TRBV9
TGTGCCAGCAGCGTAACTAGCGGGGGTTGGAATGAGCAGTTCTTC
CASSVTSGGWNEQFF
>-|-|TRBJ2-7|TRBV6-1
TGTGCCATCCCGGCGAGTGTTTCCTACGAGCAGTACTTC
CAIPASVSYEQYF
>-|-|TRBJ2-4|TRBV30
TGTGCCTGGAGTCCCAGGGAAGACATTCAGTACTTC
CAWSPREDIQYF
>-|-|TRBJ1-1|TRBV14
TGTGCCAGCAGCCACCAGGGTGAAGCTTTCTTT
CASSHQGEAFF
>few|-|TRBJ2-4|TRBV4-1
TGCGCCAGCAGCCAGCCAATTCAGGGAGCCAAAAACATTCAGTACTTC
CASSQPIQGAKNIQYF
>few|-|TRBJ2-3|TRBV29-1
TGCAGCCACCAAGGGCAGGGAACCACAGATACGCAGTATTTT
CSHQGQGTTDTQYF
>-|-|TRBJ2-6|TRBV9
TGTGCCAGCAGCGTAGTGAGCTCTGGGGCCAACGTCCTGACTTTC
CASSVVSSGANVLTF
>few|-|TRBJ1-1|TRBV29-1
TGCAGCGGCGAGCCGGTCACGGGTATCACTGAAGCTTTCTTT
CSGEPVTGITEAFF
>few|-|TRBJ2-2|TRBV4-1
TGCGCCAGCAGCCAAGAAAGGGGCCAGGTGGCAACCGGGGAGCTGTTTTTT
CASSQERGQVATGELFF
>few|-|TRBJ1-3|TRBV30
TGTGCCTGGAGTGTCGGAGACACCATATATTTT
CAWSVGDTIYF
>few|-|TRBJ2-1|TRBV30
TGTGCCTGGAGACCTTTAGGGCTAGGGATCGATGAGCAGTTCTTC
CAWRPLGLGIDEQFF
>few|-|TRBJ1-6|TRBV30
TGTGCCTGGAACGCGAATTATAATTCACCCCTCCACTTT
CAWNANYNSPLHF
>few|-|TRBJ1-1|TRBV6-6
TGTGCCAGCAGTTACCCCGCCCCCGGTGTGCGTACTGAAGCTTTCTTT
CASSYPAPGVRTEAFF
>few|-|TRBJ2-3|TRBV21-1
TGTGCCAGCAGCAGTCGCGGCAAAGTGACAGATACGCAGTATTTT
CASSSRGKVTDTQYF
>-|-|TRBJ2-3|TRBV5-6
TGTGCCAGCAGCCAGGGACCATCGAGCACAGATACGCAGTATTTT
CASSQGPSSTDTQYF
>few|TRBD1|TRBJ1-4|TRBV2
TGTGCCAGCAGTCGCCAGGGGGGAGCTAATGAAAAACTGTTTTTT
CASSRQGGANEKLFF
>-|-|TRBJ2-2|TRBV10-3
TGTGCCATCAGTCCCCAGACCGTAACCGGGGAGCTGTTTTTT
CAISPQTVTGELFF
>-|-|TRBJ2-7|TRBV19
TGTGCCAGTAGTATGGACACAGTGGGGTCCTACGAGCAGTACTTC
CASSMDTVGSYEQYF
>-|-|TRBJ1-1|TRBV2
TGTGCCAGCACTTGGCAGTACACTGAAGCTTTCTTT
CASTWQYTEAFF
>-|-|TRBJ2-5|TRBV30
TGTGCCTGGAGTGAGGTTTCAGAGACCCAGTACTTC
CAWSEVSETQYF
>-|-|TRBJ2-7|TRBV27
TGTGCCAGCAGGGGGACCCGACCCTACGAGCAGTACTTC
CASRGTRPYEQYF
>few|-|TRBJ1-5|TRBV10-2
TGCGCCAGCAGTGGCCAGGGCAATCAGCCCCAGCATTTT
CASSGQGNQPQHF
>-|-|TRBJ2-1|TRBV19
TGTGCCAGTAACACAGGGTATGAGCAGTTCTTC
CASNTGYEQFF
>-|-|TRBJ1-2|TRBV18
TGTGCCAGCTCACCAGGGTACGGCTACACCTTC
CASSPGYGYTF
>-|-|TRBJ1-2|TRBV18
TGTGCCAGCTCACCACCGAAGGGAGCTAACTATGGCTACACCTTC
CASSPPKGANYGYTF
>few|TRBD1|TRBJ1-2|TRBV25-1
TGTGCCAGCAGTGAATCGCCGGGACAGGGGTTGAGTGGCTACACCTTC
CASSESPGQGLSGYTF
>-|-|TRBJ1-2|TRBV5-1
TGCGCCAGCAGCTCTTCCATTGGGAATGGCTACACCTTC
CASSSSIGNGYTF
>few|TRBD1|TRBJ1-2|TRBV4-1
TGCGCCAGCAGCACACCGGGACAGGGAATGTCTGGCTACACCTTC
CASSTPGQGMSGYTF
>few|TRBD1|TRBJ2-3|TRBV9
TGTGCCAGCAGCGTAGAGGACGCCGGGACAGGGGTGGATACGCAGTATTTT
CASSVEDAGTGVDTQYF
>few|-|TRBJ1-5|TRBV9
TGTGCCAGCAGCCCGGAAGGGAGCCAGCCCCAGCATTTT
CASSPEGSQPQHF
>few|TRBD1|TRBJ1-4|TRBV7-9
TGTGCCAGCAGCACAGGGGGGGACGTCGAAAAACTGTTTTTT
CASSTGGDVEKLFF
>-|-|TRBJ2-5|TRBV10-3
TGTGCCATCAGCGCAGGGGAGAGGGAGACCCAGTACTTC
CAISAGERETQYF
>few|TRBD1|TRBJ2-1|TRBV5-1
TGCGCCAGCAGCCGGGCCCGGGACAGGGTGGACAATGAGCAGTTCTTC
CASSRARDRVDNEQFF
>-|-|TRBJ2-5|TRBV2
TGTGCCAGCATGGGGGAAGGGGGGACCCAGTACTTC
CASMGEGGTQYF
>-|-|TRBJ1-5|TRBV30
TGTGCCTGGAGTAGTATGGGGACGGTAGGACAGCCCCAGCATTTT
CAWSSMGTVGQPQHF
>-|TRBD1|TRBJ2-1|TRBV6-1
TGTGCCAGCAGCCAAGACAGGGCGGCCTACAATGAGCAGTTCTTC
CASSQDRAAYNEQFF
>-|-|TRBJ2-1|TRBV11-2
TGTGCCAGCAGCTACGTCCCAAACGAGGATGAGCAGTTCTTC
CASSYVPNEDEQFF
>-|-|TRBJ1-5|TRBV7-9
TGTGCCAGCAGCTTAGCCGACAGTCAGCCCCAGCATTTT
CASSLADSQPQHF
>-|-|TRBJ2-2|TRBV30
TGTGCCTGGAGTTTGGGGGTCTCCGGGGAGCTGTTTTTT
CAWSLGVSGELFF
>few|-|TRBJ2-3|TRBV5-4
TGTGCCAGCAGCCAGGAGGTCGCAGATACGCAGTATTTT
CASSQEVADTQYF
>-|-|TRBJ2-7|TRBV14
TGTGCCAGCAGTCACAGCTACGAGCAGTACTTC
CASSHSYEQYF
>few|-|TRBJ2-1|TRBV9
TGTGCCAGCAGCGCCGACCAGTACTACAATGAGCAGTTCTTC
CASSADQYYNEQFF
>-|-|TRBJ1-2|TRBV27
TGTGCCAGCAGTTTAGTGGCTACATATGGCTACACCTTC
CASSLVATYGYTF
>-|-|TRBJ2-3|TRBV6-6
TGTGCCAGCAGCCCCCAAGGGGGGGGCACAGATACGCAGTATTTT
CASSPQGGGTDTQYF